This entry lists 23 T cell receptor beta chains sequenced from one sample in a study of Graves' ophthalmopathy and Graves' hyperthyroidism. Amplified material comprised TCR beta CDR3 regions derived from RNA transcripts. Second-round multiplex PCR came after a first-round RT-PCR that employed HTBI primers. MiXCR, applied by TCRdb to the multiplex PCR reads, yields one record per CDR3 protein. The sample holds approximately 540,000 distinct CDR3 sequences, under 40% seen once. Material: peripheral blood or thyroid tissue (not recorded which). These receptors were collected from an adult man with Graves' hyperthyroidism.

This clonotype was seen many times. The chain links TRBV2 to TRBJ1-5; 8 nucleotides match TRBD1. CDR1 is SNHLY, CDR2 FYNNEI, per germline. V shed 5 bases and J 1 base; nucleotides not matched to a gene: 10. The CDR3 loop spans 17 amino acids. The CDR3 loop is CASSRPTGDLSNQPQHF. CDR3 nucleotide sequence: TGTGCCAGCAGTCGTCCGACAGGGGATTTGAGCAATCAGCCCCAGCATTTT.

A word on this clonotype: This sequence may be a read error, since a much larger clone differs from it by one base. V gene TRBV12-3 or TRBV12-4 combines with J gene TRBJ2-7; 9 positions agree with TRBD1. The CDR3 has 16 amino acids. After removal of 5 bases from V and 2 bases from J, the junction contained 10 bases not matched to a gene. CDR3 in amino acids: CASSLRGQGRAYEQYF. For the CDR3, the DNA is TGTGCCAGCAGTCTTAGGGGACAGGGTAGGGCCTACGAGCAGTACTTC.

The chain links TRBV19 to TRBJ1-1, with D perhaps TRBD1 (6 bases). Germline V gene lookup returns CDR1 LNHDA and CDR2 SQIVND (reference sequence). V lost 4 bases to trimming and J lost 5 bases, with 17 bases between them. The CDR3 is 15 residues long. The CDR3 loop reads CASSKLGARGTEAFF. The CDR3 DNA is TGTGCCAGTAGTAAGTTAGGGGCGAGGGGGACTGAAGCTTTCTTT.

This rearrangement joins TRBV14 to TRBJ2-2; 8 nucleotides align to TRBD2. J was trimmed by 7 bases and V by 1 base; bases with no gene match: 5. Germline values: CDR1 SGHDN, CDR2 FVKESK. This CDR3 contains 15 residues. This CDR3 is CASSQGTGTSGELFF. The CDR3 DNA follows: TGTGCCAGCAGCCAAGGAACCGGGACTAGCGGGGAGCTGTTTTTT. The variable domain in full, completed from reference TRBV14 and TRBJ2-2, reads EAGVTQFPSHSVIEKGQTVTLRCDPISGHDNLYWYRRVMGKEIKFLLHFVKESKQDESGMPNNRFLAERTGGTYSTLKVQPAELEDSGVYFCASSQGTGTSGELFFGEGSRLTVL.

This clonotype was seen repeatedly, ten times or more. A much larger clone lies one base from this, so it may be a read error. The chain links TRBV7-6 to TRBJ2-7, with D unresolved. Per germline, CDR1 SGHVS and CDR2 FNYEAQ. This CDR3 region has 12 residues. DNA of the CDR3: TGTGCCAGCAGCGACGACATCTACGAGCAGCACTTC. Translating gives CASSDDIYEQHF.

This chain links TRBV2 with TRBJ2-5; tentatively, D is TRBD2 (6 bases). The assigned J gene may be wrong: the sequence end matches TRBJ2-1 better. Germline CDR1 is SNHLY and CDR2 is FYNNEI. The CDR3 sequence is 15 residues long. Here the CDR3 reads CASSEALAISGTQFF. CDR3 nucleotides: TGTGCCAGCAGTGAAGCGCTAGCAATTTCGGGGACTCAGTTCTTC.

This clonotype appeared many times. This chain connects TRBV2 to TRBJ1-1; maybe TRBD1 (5 bases). The V end lost 3 bases, the J end lost 0 bases, and 8 bases lay between the germline ends. The CDR3 runs to 14 residues. CDR1 and CDR2 (germline): SNHLY, FYNNEI. In DNA, the CDR3 is TGTGCCAGCAGTGAGAGACAGATGAACACTGAAGCTTTCTTT. Translated: CASSERQMNTEAFF.

This clonotype was seen only a few times. The rearrangement links TRBV5-8 to TRBJ2-7, with no clear D. V shed 0 bases and J shed 3 bases, with 13 bases lying between them. CDR3 length equals 15 residues. The germline gives CDR1 SGHTS, CDR2 YDEGEE. In nucleotides, the CDR3 is TGTGCCAGCAGCTTGGGCCAGGTATCTTTCTACGAGCAGTACTTC. It is translated as CASSLGQVSFYEQYF.

This sequence joins TRBV6-1 and TRBJ2-5; TRBD1 is a possible D gene (6 bases). V shed 5 bases and J shed 2 bases, with 21 bases lying between them. The germline V gene has CDR1 MNHNS and CDR2 SASEGT. The length of the CDR3 is 17 residues. CDR3 DNA: TGTGCCAGCAGTTACGACGACAGGCGAGGTCGACAAGAGACCCAGTACTTC. It yields the protein CASSYDDRRGRQETQYF.

Remarks on this clonotype: A read error may produce the germline difference seen at one junction end. This sequence joins TRBV20-1 and TRBJ1-4, with 11 bases aligning to TRBD1. CDR1 DFQATT and CDR2 SNEGSKA come from the germline V gene (reference sequence). This CDR3 spans 9 amino acids. CDR3 loop: CSATGTGGF. The CDR3 DNA reads as TGCAGTGCTACTGGGACAGGGGGTTTT.

This clonotype was seen at least ten times. The chain's CDR3 is CSARAQPGTENSPLHF. The DNA of the CDR3 is TGCAGTGCTAGAGCCCAACCCGGGACAGAGAATTCACCCCTCCACTTT. The chain recombines TRBV20-1 with TRBJ1-6; TRBD1 agrees at 7 bases. The length of the CDR3 is 16 residues. The ends lost 1 base at V and 7 bases at J; junction bases unmatched: 10. Germline V gene lookup returns CDR1 DFQATT and CDR2 SNEGSKA (reference sequence).

This clonotype has at least ten counts. V and J are TRBV19 and TRBJ1-2; TRBD1 might be the D (5 bases). The CDR3 has 11 amino acids. Germline values: CDR1 LNHDA, CDR2 SQIVND (reference sequence). Trimming took 10 bases from V and 8 from J, leaving 14 bases between them. CDR3 nucleotide sequence: TGTGCCAACACACTCCAGGGCGGCTACACCTTC. It encodes CANTLQGGYTF.

This clonotype was observed at least ten times. The V gene is TRBV7-2, the J gene TRBJ1-5; D gene ambiguous. V was trimmed by 1 base and J by 0 bases, leaving 10 bases between them. Germline V gene sequence: CDR1 SGHTA, CDR2 FQGNSA. The CDR3 contains 16 residues. The CDR3 sequence is CASSLGTDGSNQPQHF. CDR3 coding DNA: TGTGCCAGCAGCTTAGGTACAGACGGTAGCAATCAGCCCCAGCATTTT.

This clonotype was counted at least ten times. This sequence joins TRBV2 and TRBJ1-5, with D uncertain. Trimming removed 6 bases from V and 2 bases from J, with 14 bases in between. The length of the CDR3 is 15 residues. Germline V gene lookup returns CDR1 SNHLY and CDR2 FYNNEI. The CDR3 protein is CASREPDGRNQPQHF. In nucleotides, the CDR3 is TGTGCCAGCAGGGAGCCAGACGGTCGCAATCAGCCCCAGCATTTT.

This clonotype has just a few counts. V and J are TRBV19 and TRBJ1-4; D is unresolved. The CDR3 totals 13 residues. Trimming cost V 10 bases and J 4 bases, with 13 bases left between them. Germline CDR1 is LNHDA and CDR2 is SQIVND (reference sequence). The CDR3 nucleotides are TGTGCCACCGCAGCCAGATATAATGAAAAACTGTTTTTT. Residues: CATAARYNEKLFF.

CDR3 in amino acids: CASRYRTGVDEKLFF. The CDR3 DNA reads TGTGCCAGCAGATACAGGACAGGGGTGGACGAAAAACTGTTTTTT. The chain couples TRBV27 to TRBJ1-4, with 9 bases fitting TRBD1. Trimming took 6 bases from V and 8 from J; bases not matched to a gene: 10. The CDR3 has 15 amino acids. Germline CDR1 reads MNHEY; CDR2 reads SMNVEV (reference sequence).

The gene calls are TRBV10-3 and TRBJ1-2; 8 positions agree with TRBD1. The CDR3 loop spans 15 amino acids. Looked up from germline, CDR1 is ENHRY and CDR2 is SYGVKD. J was trimmed by 3 bases and V by 4 bases; bases with no gene match: 7. The chain's CDR3 is CAISAPTGVYYGYTF. CDR3 nucleotide sequence: TGTGCCATCAGTGCCCCGACAGGGGTTTACTATGGCTACACCTTC.

On this clonotype itself: A much larger clone differs from this one at a single base, so this may be a read error. The chain combines TRBV10-2 with TRBJ2-7; possible D gene TRBD1, 5 bases. This CDR3 is built from 15 residues. CDR1 and CDR2 from the germline V gene are WSHSY and SAAADI. The CDR3 sequence: CASSQGAVSSYEQCF. CDR3 in DNA: TGTGCCAGCAGCCAAGGGGCGGTTAGCTCCTACGAGCAGTGCTTC.

The table lists this clonotype with many counts. The gene calls are TRBV20-1 and TRBJ2-7, with D possibly being TRBD1 or TRBD2 (6 bases each). V was trimmed by 3 bases and J by 0 bases, leaving 15 bases between them. The CDR3 covers 15 residues. Germline V gives CDR1 DFQATT, CDR2 SNEGSKA (reference sequence). The CDR3 coding sequence is TGCAGTGCTAGTGAAGGGGGGCAGAGCTCCTACGAGCAGTACTTC. This codes for CSASEGGQSSYEQYF.

The CDR3 is CSARLVRGRGQTQYF. CDR3 DNA: TGCAGCGCCCGACTAGTGCGGGGACGGGGGCAGACCCAGTACTTC. The V and J genes are TRBV29-1 and TRBJ2-5; possibly TRBD1 or TRBD2 for D (6 bases each). Trimming took 7 bases from V and 6 from J, leaving 24 bases between them. Germline CDR1 is SQVTM and CDR2 is ANQGSEA. The length of the CDR3 is 15 residues.

The chain recombines TRBV28 with TRBJ1-5; a possible D gene is TRBD1 (5 bases). The CDR3 loop spans 16 amino acids. V lost 5 bases, J lost 2 bases, and 16 bases lay in between. Germline CDR1 reads MDHEN; CDR2 reads SYDVKM. The CDR3 reads CASSALEWGGNQPQHF. The CDR3 DNA sequence: TGTGCCAGCAGTGCACTGGAGTGGGGCGGCAATCAGCCCCAGCATTTT.

The chain links TRBV20-1 to TRBJ2-7; D might be TRBD2 (6 bases). V was shortened by 1 base and J by 0 bases, with 16 bases between the two germline ends. In germline, CDR1 is DFQATT, CDR2 SNEGSKA (reference sequence). CDR3 length: 16 residues. CDR3 region: CSARGVAGRHSYEQYF. CDR3 bases: TGCAGTGCTAGAGGGGTCGCGGGGCGGCACTCCTACGAGCAGTACTTC.

This clonotype was counted ten times or more. The CDR3 loop reads CASSFTGSNEQYF. CDR3 DNA: TGTGCCAGCAGCTTTACAGGGAGCAACGAGCAGTACTTC. V gene TRBV11-2 combines with J gene TRBJ2-7; D might be TRBD1 (6 bases). V lost 3 bases to trimming and J lost 5 bases, with 11 bases between them. CDR3 size: 13 residues. CDR1 is SGHAT, CDR2 FQNNGV, per germline.